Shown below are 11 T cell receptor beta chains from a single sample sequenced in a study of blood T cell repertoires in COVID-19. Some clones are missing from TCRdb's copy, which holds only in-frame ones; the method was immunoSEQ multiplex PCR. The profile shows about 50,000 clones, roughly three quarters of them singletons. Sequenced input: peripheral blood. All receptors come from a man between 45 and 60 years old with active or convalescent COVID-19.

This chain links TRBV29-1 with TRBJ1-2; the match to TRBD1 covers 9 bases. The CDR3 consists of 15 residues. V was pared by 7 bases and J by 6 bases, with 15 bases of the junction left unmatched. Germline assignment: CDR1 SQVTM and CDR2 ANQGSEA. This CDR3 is CSAYGEGQGLNGYTF. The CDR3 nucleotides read TGCAGCGCCTATGGAGAGGGACAGGGATTGAATGGCTACACCTTC.

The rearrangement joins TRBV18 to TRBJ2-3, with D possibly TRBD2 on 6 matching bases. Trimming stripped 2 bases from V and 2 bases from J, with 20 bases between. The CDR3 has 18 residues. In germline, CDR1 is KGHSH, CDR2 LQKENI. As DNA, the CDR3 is TGTGCCAGCTCACCAACCGAACTAGGGCGGGGCTTCACAGATACGCAGTATTTT. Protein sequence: CASSPTELGRGFTDTQYF.

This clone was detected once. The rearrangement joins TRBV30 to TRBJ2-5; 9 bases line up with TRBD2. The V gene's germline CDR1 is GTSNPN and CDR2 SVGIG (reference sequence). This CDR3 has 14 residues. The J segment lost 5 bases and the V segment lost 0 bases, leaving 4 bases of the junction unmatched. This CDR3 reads CAWSVSGRRETQYF. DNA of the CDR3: TGTGCCTGGAGTGTAAGCGGGAGGAGGGAGACCCAGTACTTC.

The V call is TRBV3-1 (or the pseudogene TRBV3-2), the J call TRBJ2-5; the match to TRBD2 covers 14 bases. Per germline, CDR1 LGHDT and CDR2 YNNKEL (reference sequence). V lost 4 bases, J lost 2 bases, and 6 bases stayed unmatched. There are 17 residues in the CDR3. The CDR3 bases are TGTGCCAGCAGCCCGACTAGCGGGAGGGGGCGGCAAGAGACCCAGTACTTC. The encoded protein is CASSPTSGRGRQETQYF.

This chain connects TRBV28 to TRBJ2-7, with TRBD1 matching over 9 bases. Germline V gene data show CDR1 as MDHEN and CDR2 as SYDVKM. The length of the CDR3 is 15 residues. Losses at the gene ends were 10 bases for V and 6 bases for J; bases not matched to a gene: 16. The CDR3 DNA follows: TGTGCCACCCAGGAGACCGGGACAGGGCTCGGCGAGCAGTACTTC. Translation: CATQETGTGLGEQYF.

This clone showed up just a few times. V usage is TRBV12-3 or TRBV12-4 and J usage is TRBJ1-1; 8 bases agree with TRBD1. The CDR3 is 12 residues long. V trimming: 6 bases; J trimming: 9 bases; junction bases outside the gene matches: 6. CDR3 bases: TGTGCCAGCAGCCTGGACAGGGTAAAAGCTTTCTTT. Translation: CASSLDRVKAFF.

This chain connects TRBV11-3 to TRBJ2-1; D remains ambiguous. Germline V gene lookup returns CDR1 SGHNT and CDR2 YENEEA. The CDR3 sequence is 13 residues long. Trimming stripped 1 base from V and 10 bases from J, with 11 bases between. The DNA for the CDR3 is TGTGCCAGCAGCTTAGGTCCTAATTTAGAGCAGTTCTTC. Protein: CASSLGPNLEQFF. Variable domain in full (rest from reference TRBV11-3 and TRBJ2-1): EAGVVQSPRYKIIEKKQPVAFWCNPISGHNTLYWYLQNLGQGPELLIRYENEEAVDDSQLPKDRFSAERLKGVDSTLKIQPAELGDSAVYLCASSLGPNLEQFFGPGTRLTVL.

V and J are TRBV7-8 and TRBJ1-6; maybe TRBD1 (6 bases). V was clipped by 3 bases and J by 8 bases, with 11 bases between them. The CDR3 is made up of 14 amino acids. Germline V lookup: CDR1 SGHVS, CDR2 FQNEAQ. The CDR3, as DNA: TGTGCCAGCAGCTTGGGGGCTGGGGATTCACCCCTCCACTTT. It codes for CASSLGAGDSPLHF.

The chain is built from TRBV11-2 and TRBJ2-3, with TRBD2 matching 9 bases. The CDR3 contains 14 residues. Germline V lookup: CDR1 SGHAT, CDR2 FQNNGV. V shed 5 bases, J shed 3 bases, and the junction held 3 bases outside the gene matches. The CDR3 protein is CASSEGLATDTQYF. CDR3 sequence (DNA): TGTGCCAGCAGCGAGGGACTAGCTACAGATACGCAGTATTTT.

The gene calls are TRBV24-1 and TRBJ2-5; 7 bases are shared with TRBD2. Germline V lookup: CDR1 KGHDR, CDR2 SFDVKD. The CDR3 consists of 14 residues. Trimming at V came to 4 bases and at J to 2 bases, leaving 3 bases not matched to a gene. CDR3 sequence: CATSEGGVQETQYF. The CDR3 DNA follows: TGTGCCACCAGTGAGGGGGGGGTTCAAGAGACCCAGTACTTC.

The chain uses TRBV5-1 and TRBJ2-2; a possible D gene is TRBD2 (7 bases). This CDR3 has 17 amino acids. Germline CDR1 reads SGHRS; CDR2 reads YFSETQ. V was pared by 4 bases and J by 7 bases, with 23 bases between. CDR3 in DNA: TGCGCCAGCAGCCGGGGGCTGTCTGCGGGGGTAGGCGGGGAGCTGTTTTTT. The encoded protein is CASSRGLSAGVGGELFF.